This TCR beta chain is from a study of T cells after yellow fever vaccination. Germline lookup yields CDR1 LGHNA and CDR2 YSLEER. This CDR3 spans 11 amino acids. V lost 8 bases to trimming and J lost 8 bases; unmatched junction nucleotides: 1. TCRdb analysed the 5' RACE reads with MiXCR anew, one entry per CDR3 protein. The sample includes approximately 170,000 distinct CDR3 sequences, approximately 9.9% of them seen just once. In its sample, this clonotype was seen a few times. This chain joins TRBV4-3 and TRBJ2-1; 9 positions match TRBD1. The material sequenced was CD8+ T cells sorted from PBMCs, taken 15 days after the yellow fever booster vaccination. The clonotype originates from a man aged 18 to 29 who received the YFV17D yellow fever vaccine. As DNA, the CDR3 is TGCGCCAGCGGACAGGGGTATGAGCAGTTCTTC. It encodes CASGQGYEQFF.